The rows below give T cell receptor beta chains drawn from one sample of a study of control samples from healthy donors and cancer patients. Assay used: immunoSEQ multiplex PCR; TCRdb lists only in-frame clones, some missing. The profile shows roughly 49,000 clones, about 90% of them singletons. Sequencing input: PBMCs. These receptor sequences come from a man in his forties or fifties with head and neck cancer. Each CDR3 is given with its conserved first and last residue.

TRBV7-2	CASSSFGTSRGEQFF
TRBV7-9	CASSLDRAGELFF
TRBV7-2	CASSLAAGSQETQYF
TRBV5-6	CASSLVAAFMNTEAFF
TRBV7-3	CASRRQSDTGELFF
TRBV28	CASRTPEGANQPQHF
TRBV12-5	CASGPRLLAEAFF
TRBV19	CASSPRYQETQYF
TRBV28	CASSLRPAGVDNEQFF
TRBV25-1	CASKTQGDTQYF
TRBV9	CASSATEGSSADTQYF
TRBV12-5	CASVYGTGDQPQHF
TRBV7-9	CASSLVGGAGFGKNIQYF
TRBV28	CASSRGGNLNTEAFF
TRBV18	CASSPPARGEAFF
TRBV5-1	CASSVELAGVGDEQFF
TRBV20-1	CSASRQPNEQYF